A selection of T cell receptor beta chains follows, all from one sample in a study of Ad26.COV2.S vaccination and SARS-CoV-2 variants. The method was immunoSEQ multiplex PCR; TCRdb's version includes in-frame clones alone and lacks a portion of them. The repertoire holds some 330,000 clones, roughly 90% seen once, with roughly 6% in the top ten. The material was peripheral blood, obtained in a trial of Ad26.COV2.S vaccine versus placebo. These receptors were collected from a person between 18 and 59 years old who received the Ad26.COV2.S COVID-19 vaccine or a placebo. CDR3s include the opening cysteine and the closing phenylalanine or tryptophan. The order of the fields is V gene, D gene, J gene, clone size, CDR3 protein, CDR3 DNA. A D gene is named only where the DNA matches it firmly. Clone sizes are given selectively: once, few, many, or a class where the clone is expanded.

TRBV2	TRBD1	TRBJ2-1	.	CASTDEPGQGGNEQFF	TGTGCCAGCACTGACGAACCGGGACAGGGGGGGAATGAGCAGTTCTTC
TRBV18	.	TRBJ1-1	.	CASSPTATEAFF	TGTGCCAGCTCACCGACAGCCACTGAAGCTTTCTTT
TRBV5-6	TRBD1	TRBJ1-2	few	CATSTGGFDYGYTF	TGTGCCACCTCGACAGGGGGGTTTGACTATGGCTACACCTTC
TRBV19	.	TRBJ1-6	.	CASRFASRHSPLHF	TGTGCCAGTAGGTTCGCGTCGAGGCATTCACCCCTCCACTTT
TRBV5-8	.	TRBJ1-5	.	CASSPTIDQPQHF	TGTGCCAGCAGTCCAACGATCGATCAGCCCCAGCATTTT
TRBV5-4	.	TRBJ2-5	.	CASSGGPGPQETQYF	TGTGCCAGCAGCGGGGGACCGGGGCCTCAAGAGACCCAGTACTTC
TRBV7-9	TRBD1	TRBJ1-4	few	CASSFGQGVVLFF	TGTGCCAGCAGCTTTGGACAGGGTGTAGTACTGTTTTTT
TRBV6-5	TRBD1	TRBJ1-2	.	CASILTGDGYTF	TGTGCCAGCATCCTAACAGGGGATGGCTACACCTTC
TRBV5-4	TRBD2	TRBJ2-1	.	CASSLVGTSVNNEQFF	TGTGCCAGCAGCTTAGTAGGGACTAGCGTTAACAATGAGCAGTTCTTC
TRBV6-6	.	TRBJ1-4	once	CASSYSGGLTNEKLFF	TGTGCCAGCAGTTACTCGGGAGGTCTAACTAATGAAAAACTGTTTTTT
TRBV19	TRBD1	TRBJ1-2	.	CASSIWRGTAANYGYTF	TGTGCCAGTAGTATATGGAGGGGGACAGCGGCTAACTATGGCTACACCTTC
TRBV11-2	TRBD1	TRBJ1-1	.	CASSPDRVTEAFF	TGTGCCAGCAGCCCGGACAGGGTCACTGAAGCTTTCTTT
TRBV11-2	TRBD1	TRBJ1-2	.	CASSFSRGQGAPGYTF	TGTGCCAGCAGTTTTAGCCGCGGACAGGGGGCGCCCGGCTACACCTTC
TRBV4-3	.	TRBJ2-2	.	CASSQDIERQVPGELFF	TGCGCCAGCAGCCAAGATATAGAGCGGCAGGTCCCCGGGGAGCTGTTTTTT
TRBV4-2	TRBD2	TRBJ2-2	.	CASSQDSGAGVTGELFF	TGTGCCAGCAGCCAAGATAGTGGAGCGGGGGTCACCGGGGAGCTGTTTTTT
TRBV3-1/TRBV3-2	.	TRBJ2-4	.	CASSQLDIQYF	TGTGCCAGCAGCCAATTGGACATTCAGTACTTC
TRBV29-1	.	TRBJ2-2	.	CSVQGSGTGELFF	TGCAGCGTGCAGGGTTCTGGCACCGGGGAGCTGTTTTTT
TRBV7-8	TRBD2	TRBJ2-7	.	CASSPRWVERGILYEQYF	TGTGCCAGCAGCCCGCGCTGGGTGGAGCGGGGTATACTCTACGAGCAGTACTTC
TRBV7-9	TRBD1	TRBJ1-1	.	CASSATGGAYTEAFF	TGTGCCAGCAGCGCAACAGGGGGCGCTTACACTGAAGCTTTCTTT
TRBV30	.	TRBJ1-3	.	CAWREQGLGNTIYF	TGTGCCTGGAGGGAACAGGGTCTCGGAAACACCATATATTTT
TRBV19	.	TRBJ2-4	.	CASSSGDRLAKNIQYF	TGTGCCAGTAGTAGCGGGGACAGATTAGCCAAAAACATTCAGTACTTC
TRBV15	TRBD1	TRBJ2-2	.	CATSPRQGANTGELFF	TGTGCCACCAGCCCAAGACAGGGGGCTAACACCGGGGAGCTGTTTTTT
TRBV5-1	TRBD2	TRBJ2-2	.	CASSLVVAGVNTGELFF	TGCGCCAGCAGCTTGGTAGTAGCGGGGGTTAACACCGGGGAGCTGTTTTTT
TRBV11-2	.	TRBJ2-3	.	CASGTGRRTDTQYF	TGTGCCAGCGGGACGGGGAGACGCACAGATACGCAGTATTTT
TRBV19	.	TRBJ1-5	.	CASSFGTMGHQPQHF	TGTGCCAGTAGTTTCGGGACGATGGGCCACCAGCCCCAGCATTTT